Here is one T cell receptor (beta chain) with its context. Its antigen is as yet unknown. The data are from a study of T cell responses to AZD1222 COVID-19 vaccine. Study outcomes and limitations: Sampled repertoires all dated from after the peak T cell response. White British donors predominated, females outnumbered males, and clonal diversity was possibly underestimated. Baseline testing showed seropositivity in only five or six AZD1222 recipients. The CD4 TCRs associated with vaccination extended across spike and predominated at 160-218 and 743-854.

Germline lookup yields CDR1 MNHNY and CDR2 SVGAGI (reference sequence). This CDR3 region has 19 residues. Trimming cost V 5 bases and J 0 bases, with 23 bases left between them. TCRdb's table, derived via immunoSEQ multiplex PCR, lists solely in-frame clones and lacks some. This sample has 190,000 or so clones, with approximately 93% found just once. The material was peripheral blood, obtained 28 days after the second AZD1222 dose. The rearrangement links TRBV6-6 to TRBJ2-1; D perhaps matches TRBD2 (7 bases). The sequence was collected from an adult who received the AZD1222 COVID-19 vaccine. CDR3 DNA sequence: TGTGCCAGCAGTCACCACAGGGACTATATAACGAGCTCCTACAATGAGCAGTTCTTC. This gives the protein CASSHHRDYITSSYNEQFF.